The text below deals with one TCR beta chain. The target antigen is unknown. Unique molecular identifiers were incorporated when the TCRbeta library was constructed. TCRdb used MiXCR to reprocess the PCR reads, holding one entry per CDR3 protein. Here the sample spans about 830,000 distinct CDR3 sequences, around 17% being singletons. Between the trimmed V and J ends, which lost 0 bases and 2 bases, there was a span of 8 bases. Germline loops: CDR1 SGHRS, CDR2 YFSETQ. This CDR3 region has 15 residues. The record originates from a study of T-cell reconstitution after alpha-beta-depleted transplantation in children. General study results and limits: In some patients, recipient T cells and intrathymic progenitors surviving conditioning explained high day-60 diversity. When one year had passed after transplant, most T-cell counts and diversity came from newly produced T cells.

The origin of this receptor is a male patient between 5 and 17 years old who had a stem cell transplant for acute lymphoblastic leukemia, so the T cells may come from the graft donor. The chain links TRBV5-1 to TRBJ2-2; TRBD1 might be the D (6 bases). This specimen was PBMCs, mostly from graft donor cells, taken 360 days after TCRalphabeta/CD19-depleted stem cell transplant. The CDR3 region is CASSLGDINTGELFF. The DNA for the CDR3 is TGCGCCAGCAGCTTGGGGGACATCAACACCGGGGAGCTGTTTTTT.